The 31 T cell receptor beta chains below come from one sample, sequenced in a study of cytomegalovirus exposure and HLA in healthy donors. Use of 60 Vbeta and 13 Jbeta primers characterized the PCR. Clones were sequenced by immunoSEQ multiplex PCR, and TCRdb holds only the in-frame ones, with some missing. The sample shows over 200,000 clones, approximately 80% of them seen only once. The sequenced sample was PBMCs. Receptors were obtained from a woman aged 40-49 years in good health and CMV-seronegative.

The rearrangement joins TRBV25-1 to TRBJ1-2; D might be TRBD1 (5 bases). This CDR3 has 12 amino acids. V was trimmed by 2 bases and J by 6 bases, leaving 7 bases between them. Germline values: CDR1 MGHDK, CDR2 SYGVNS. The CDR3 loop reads CASSEGADGYTF. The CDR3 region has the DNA TGTGCCAGCAGTGAAGGGGCCGATGGCTACACCTTC.

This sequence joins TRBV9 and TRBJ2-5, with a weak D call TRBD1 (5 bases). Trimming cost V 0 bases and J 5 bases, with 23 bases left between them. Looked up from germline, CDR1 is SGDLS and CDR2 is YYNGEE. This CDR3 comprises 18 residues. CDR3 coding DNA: TGTGCCAGCAGCGTAGGATCTCACGCGATTGGGGCTTTGGAGACCCAGTACTTC. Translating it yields CASSVGSHAIGALETQYF.

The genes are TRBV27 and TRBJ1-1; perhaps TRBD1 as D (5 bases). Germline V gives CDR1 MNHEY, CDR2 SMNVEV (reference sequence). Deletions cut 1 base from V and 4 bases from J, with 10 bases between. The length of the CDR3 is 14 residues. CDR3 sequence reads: CASSLWDRGTEAFF. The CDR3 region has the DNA TGTGCCAGCAGTTTATGGGATAGGGGCACTGAAGCTTTCTTT.

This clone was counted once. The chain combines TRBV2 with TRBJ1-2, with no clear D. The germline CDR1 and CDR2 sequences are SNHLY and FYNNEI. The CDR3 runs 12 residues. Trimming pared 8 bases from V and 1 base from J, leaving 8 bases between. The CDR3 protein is CASRDINYGYTF. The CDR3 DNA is TGTGCCAGCCGAGACATTAACTATGGCTACACCTTC.

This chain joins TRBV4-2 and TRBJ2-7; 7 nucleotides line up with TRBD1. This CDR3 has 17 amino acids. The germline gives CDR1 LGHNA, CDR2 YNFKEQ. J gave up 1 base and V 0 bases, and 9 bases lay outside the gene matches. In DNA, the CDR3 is TGTGCCAGCAGCCAAGATCGGGACAGATTAGGGTCCTACGAGCAGTACTTC. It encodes CASSQDRDRLGSYEQYF.

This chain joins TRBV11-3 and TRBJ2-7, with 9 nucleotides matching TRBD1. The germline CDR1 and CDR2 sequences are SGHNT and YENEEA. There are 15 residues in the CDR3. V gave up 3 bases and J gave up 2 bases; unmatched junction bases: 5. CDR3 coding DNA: TGTGCCAGCAGCTTGGGGACAGGGCCCCCCTACGAGCAGTACTTC. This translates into CASSLGTGPPYEQYF.

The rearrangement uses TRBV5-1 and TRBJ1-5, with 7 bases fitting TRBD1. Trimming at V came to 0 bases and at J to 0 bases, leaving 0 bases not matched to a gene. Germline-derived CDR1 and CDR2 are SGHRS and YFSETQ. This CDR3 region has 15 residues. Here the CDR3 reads CASSLGQGSNQPQHF. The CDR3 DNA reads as TGCGCCAGCAGCTTGGGACAGGGTAGCAATCAGCCCCAGCATTTT. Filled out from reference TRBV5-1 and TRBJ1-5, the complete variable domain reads KAGVTQTPRYLIKTRGQQVTLSCSPISGHRSVSWYQQTPGQGLQFLFEYFSETQRNKGNFPGRFSGRQFSNSRSEMNVSTLELGDSALYLCASSLGQGSNQPQHFGDGTRLSIL.

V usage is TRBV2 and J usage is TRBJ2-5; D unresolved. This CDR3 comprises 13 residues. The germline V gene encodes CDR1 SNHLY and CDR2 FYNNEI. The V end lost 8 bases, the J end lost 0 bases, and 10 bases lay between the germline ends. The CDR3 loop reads CASCGTNQETQYF. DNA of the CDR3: TGTGCCAGCTGCGGTACTAACCAAGAGACCCAGTACTTC.

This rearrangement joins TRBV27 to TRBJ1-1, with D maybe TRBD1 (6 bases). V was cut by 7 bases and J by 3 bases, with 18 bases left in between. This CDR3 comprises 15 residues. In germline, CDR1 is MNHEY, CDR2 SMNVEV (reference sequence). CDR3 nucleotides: TGTGCCAGCACCCCGACAGGAAACCGGCACACTGAAGCTTTCTTT. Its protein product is CASTPTGNRHTEAFF.

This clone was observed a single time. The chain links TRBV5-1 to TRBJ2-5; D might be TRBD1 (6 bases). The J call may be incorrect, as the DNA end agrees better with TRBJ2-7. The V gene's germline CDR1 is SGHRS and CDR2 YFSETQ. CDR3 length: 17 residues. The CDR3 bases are TGCGCCAGCAGCTTGGCCAGGACGACAGGAGACTCCTACGAGCAGTACTTC. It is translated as CASSLARTTGDSYEQYF.

The CDR3 spells CASLNQGDPGANVLTF. The CDR3 DNA is TGTGCCAGCCTTAACCAGGGGGACCCTGGGGCCAACGTCCTGACTTTC. The rearrangement links TRBV7-8 to TRBJ2-6; 7 bases match TRBD1. V shed 8 bases and J 2 bases; nucleotides not matched to a gene: 9. This CDR3 region has 16 residues. CDR1 is SGHVS, CDR2 FQNEAQ, per germline.

CDR3 residues: CASSTTGTREAFF. The CDR3, as DNA: TGTGCCAGCAGCACAACAGGGACGCGAGAAGCTTTCTTT. The chain combines TRBV14 with TRBJ1-1, with D maybe TRBD1 (6 bases). From germline, CDR1 is SGHDN and CDR2 FVKESK. This CDR3 region has 13 residues. V dropped 5 bases and J dropped 8 bases, with 15 bases sitting between them.

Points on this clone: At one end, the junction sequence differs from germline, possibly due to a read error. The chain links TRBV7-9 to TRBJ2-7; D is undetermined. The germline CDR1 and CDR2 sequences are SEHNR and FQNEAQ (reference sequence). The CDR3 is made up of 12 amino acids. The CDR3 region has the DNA TGTTCCAGCAGCCACACCCCCTACGAGCAGTACTTC. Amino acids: CSSSHTPYEQYF.

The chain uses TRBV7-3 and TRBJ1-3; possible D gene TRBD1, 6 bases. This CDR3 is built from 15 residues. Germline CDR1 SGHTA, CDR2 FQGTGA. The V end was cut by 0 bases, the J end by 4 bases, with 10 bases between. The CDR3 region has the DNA TGTGCCAGCAGCTTAACAGGGGGTATCGGAAACACCATATATTTT. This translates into CASSLTGGIGNTIYF. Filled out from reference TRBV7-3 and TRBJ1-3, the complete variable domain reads GAGVSQTPSNKVTEKGKYVELRCDPISGHTALYWYRQSLGQGPEFLIYFQGTGAADDSGLPNDRFFAVRPEGSVSTLKIQRTERGDSAVYLCASSLTGGIGNTIYFGEGSWLTVV.

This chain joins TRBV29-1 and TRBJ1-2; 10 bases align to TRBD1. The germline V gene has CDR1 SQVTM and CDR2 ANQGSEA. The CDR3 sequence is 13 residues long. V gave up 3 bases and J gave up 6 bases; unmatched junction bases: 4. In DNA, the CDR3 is TGCAGCGTTGATGTGGGACAGGGGAATGGCTACACCTTC. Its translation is CSVDVGQGNGYTF.

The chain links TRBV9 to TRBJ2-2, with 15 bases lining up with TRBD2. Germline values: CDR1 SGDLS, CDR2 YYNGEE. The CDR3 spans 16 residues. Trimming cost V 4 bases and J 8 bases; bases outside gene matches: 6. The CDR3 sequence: CASSSGLAGGWGELFF. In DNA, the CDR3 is TGTGCCAGCAGCAGTGGACTAGCGGGGGGGTGGGGGGAGCTGTTTTTT.

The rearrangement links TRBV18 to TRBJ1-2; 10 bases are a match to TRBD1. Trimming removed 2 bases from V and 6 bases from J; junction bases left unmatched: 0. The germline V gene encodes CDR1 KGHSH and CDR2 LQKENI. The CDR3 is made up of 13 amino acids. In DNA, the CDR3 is TGTGCCAGCTCACCAGGACAGGGGGATGGCTACACCTTC. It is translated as CASSPGQGDGYTF.

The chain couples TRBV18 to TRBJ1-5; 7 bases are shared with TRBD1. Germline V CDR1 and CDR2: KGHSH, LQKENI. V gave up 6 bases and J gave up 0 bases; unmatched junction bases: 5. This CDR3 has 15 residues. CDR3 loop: CASSPGQISNQPQHF. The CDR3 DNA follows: TGTGCCAGCTCGCCGGGACAGATTAGCAATCAGCCCCAGCATTTT.

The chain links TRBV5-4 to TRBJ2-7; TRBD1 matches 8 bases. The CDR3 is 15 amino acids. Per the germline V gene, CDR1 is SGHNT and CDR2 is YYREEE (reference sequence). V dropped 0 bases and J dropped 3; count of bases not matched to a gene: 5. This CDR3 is CASSLDHRGYYEQYF. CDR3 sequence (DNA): TGTGCCAGCAGCTTGGATCACAGGGGGTACTACGAGCAGTACTTC.

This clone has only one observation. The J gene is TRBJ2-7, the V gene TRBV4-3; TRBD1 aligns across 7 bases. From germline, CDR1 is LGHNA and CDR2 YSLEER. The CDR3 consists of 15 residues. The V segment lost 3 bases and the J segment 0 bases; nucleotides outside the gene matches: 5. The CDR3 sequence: CASSHYRDSSYEQYF. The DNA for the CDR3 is TGCGCCAGCAGCCACTATCGGGACAGCTCCTACGAGCAGTACTTC.

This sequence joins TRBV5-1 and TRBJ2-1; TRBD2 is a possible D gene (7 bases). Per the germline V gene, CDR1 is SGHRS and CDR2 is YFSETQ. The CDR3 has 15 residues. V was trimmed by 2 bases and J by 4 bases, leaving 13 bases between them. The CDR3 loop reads CASSLVAGAYNEQFF. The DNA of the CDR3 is TGCGCCAGCAGCTTAGTTGCGGGGGCTTACAATGAGCAGTTCTTC.

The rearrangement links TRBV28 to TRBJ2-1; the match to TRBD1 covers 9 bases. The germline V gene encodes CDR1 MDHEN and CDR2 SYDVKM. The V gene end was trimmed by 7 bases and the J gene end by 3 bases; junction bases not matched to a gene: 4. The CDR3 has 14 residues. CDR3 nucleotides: TGTGCCAGCAAGAGGGACAGGGTCTACAATGAGCAGTTCTTC. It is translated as CASKRDRVYNEQFF.

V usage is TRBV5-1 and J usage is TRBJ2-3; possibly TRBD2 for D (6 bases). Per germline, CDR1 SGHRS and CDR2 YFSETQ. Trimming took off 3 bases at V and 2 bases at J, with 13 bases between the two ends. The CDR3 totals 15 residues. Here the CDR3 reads CASSWAGGSTDTQYF. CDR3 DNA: TGCGCCAGCAGCTGGGCCGGGGGATCCACAGATACGCAGTATTTT.

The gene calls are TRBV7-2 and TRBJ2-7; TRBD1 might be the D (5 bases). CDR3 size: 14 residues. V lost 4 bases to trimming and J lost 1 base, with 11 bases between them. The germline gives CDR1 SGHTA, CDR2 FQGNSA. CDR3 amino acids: CASSSSGQSYEQYF. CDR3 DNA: TGTGCCAGCAGCTCATCCGGACAATCCTACGAGCAGTACTTC.

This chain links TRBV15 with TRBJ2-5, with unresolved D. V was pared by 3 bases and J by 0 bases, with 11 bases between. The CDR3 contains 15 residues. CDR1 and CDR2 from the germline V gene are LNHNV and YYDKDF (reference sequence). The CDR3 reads CATSRRLTHQETQYF. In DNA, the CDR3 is TGTGCCACCAGCAGGCGTCTCACCCACCAAGAGACCCAGTACTTC. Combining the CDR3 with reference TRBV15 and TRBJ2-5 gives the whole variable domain DAMVIQNPRYQVTQFGKPVTLSCSQTLNHNVMYWYQQKSSQAPKLLFHYYDKDFNNEADTPDNFQSRRPNTSFCFLDIRSPGLGDTAMYLCATSRRLTHQETQYFGPGTRLLVL.

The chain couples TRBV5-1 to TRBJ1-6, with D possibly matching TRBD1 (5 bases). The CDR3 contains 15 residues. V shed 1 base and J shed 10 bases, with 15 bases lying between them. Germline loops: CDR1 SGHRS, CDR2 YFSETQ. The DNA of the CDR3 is TGCGCCAGCAGCTTGTACGGACAAGTCGAATCACCCCTCCACTTT. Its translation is CASSLYGQVESPLHF. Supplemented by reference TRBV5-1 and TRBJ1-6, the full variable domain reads KAGVTQTPRYLIKTRGQQVTLSCSPISGHRSVSWYQQTPGQGLQFLFEYFSETQRNKGNFPGRFSGRQFSNSRSEMNVSTLELGDSALYLCASSLYGQVESPLHFGNGTRLTVT.

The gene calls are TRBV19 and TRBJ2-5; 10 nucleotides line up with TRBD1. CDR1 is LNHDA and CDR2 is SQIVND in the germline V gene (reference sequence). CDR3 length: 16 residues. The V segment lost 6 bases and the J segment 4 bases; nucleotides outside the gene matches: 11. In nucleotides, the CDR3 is TGTGCCAGTAGCCAGGACAGGGGGAGGGTTGGAGAGACCCAGTACTTC. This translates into CASSQDRGRVGETQYF.

In DNA, the CDR3 is TGTGCCAGCAGCTCAAGCCCCGGGACTGGGCTGGGCGAGCAGTACTTC. Its translation is CASSSSPGTGLGEQYF. V and J are TRBV7-9 and TRBJ2-7, with D possibly TRBD2 on 6 matching bases. Germline CDR1 and CDR2: SEHNR and FQNEAQ (reference sequence). V was pared by 4 bases and J by 6 bases, with 22 bases between. This CDR3 spans 16 amino acids.

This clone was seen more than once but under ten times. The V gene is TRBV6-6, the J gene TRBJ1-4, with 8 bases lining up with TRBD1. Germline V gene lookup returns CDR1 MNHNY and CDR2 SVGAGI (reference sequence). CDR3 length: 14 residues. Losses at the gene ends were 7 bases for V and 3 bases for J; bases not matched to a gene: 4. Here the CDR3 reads CASIPGQANEKLFF. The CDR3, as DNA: TGTGCCAGCATTCCGGGACAGGCTAATGAAAAACTGTTTTTT.

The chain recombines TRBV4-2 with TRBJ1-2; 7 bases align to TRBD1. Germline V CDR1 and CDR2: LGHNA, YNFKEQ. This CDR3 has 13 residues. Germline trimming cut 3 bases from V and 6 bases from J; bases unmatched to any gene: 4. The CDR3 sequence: CASSHGTANGYTF. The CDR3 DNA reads TGTGCCAGCAGCCACGGGACAGCAAATGGCTACACCTTC.

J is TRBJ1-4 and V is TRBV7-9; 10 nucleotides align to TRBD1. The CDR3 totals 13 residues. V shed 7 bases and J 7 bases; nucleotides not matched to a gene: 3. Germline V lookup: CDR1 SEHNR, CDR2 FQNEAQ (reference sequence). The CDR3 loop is CASTGTGAEKLFF. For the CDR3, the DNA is TGTGCCAGCACCGGGACAGGGGCTGAAAAACTGTTTTTT.